These T cell receptor beta chains were read from a single sample in a study of T cells in Graves' hyperthyroidism and ophthalmopathy. TCRdb re-derived calls from the multiplex PCR reads in MiXCR, one entry per CDR3 protein. The table lists a few hundred thousand distinct CDR3 sequences, roughly 14% of them singletons. Material: blood. The receptors originated from a woman aged 18-29 years with Graves' hyperthyroidism that later progressed to Graves' ophthalmopathy. CDR3s include the opening cysteine and the closing phenylalanine or tryptophan. D genes are given only for firm matches. Not every row has a clone size; where given, it reads once, few, many or a size class.

d_gene,abundance,v_gene,j_gene,CDR3aa,CDR3nt
TRBD2,few,TRBV7-2,TRBJ2-2,CASRLAGGITGELFF,TGTGCCAGCAGACTAGCGGGAGGGATAACCGGGGAGCTGTTTTTT
.,many,TRBV5-1,TRBJ1-1,CASSLTGRSTEAFF,TGCGCCAGCAGCTTAACCGGGCGGAGCACTGAAGCTTTCTTT
.,few,TRBV20-1,TRBJ2-5,CSARAPGHPYF,TGCAGTGCTAGAGCACCGGGACATCCGTACTTC
.,many,TRBV28,TRBJ1-1,CASSFDRSNTEAFF,TGTGCCAGCAGTTTCGACAGATCGAACACTGAAGCTTTCTTT
TRBD2,many,TRBV6-1,TRBJ2-7,CASSEATSGSSYEQYF,TGTGCCAGCAGTGAAGCGACTAGCGGCTCCTCCTACGAGCAGTACTTC
.,many,TRBV28,TRBJ2-2,CASGLLTGYTGELFF,TGTGCCAGCGGGCTACTGACAGGATACACCGGGGAGCTGTTTTTT
TRBD1,few,TRBV20-1,TRBJ1-5,CSARLPDRGRSQPQHF,TGCAGTGCTAGACTACCCGACAGGGGGCGTAGTCAGCCCCAGCATTTT
TRBD2,many,TRBV28,TRBJ2-1,CASRSSGTNNEQFF,TGTGCCAGCAGATCTAGCGGGACGAACAATGAGCAGTTCTTC
.,.,TRBV18,TRBJ2-1,CASSRETANEQFF,TGTGCCAGCTCACGCGAGACAGCCAATGAGCAGTTCTTC
.,.,TRBV4-1,TRBJ2-5,CASSQGGAETQYF,TGCGCCAGCAGCCAGGGGGGGGCAGAGACCCAGTACTTC
.,.,TRBV11-2,TRBJ1-4,CASSPGHREKLFF,TGTGCCAGCAGCCCAGGGCACCGCGAAAAACTGTTTTTT
.,.,TRBV27,TRBJ2-7,CASSFHYNRAHFEGSYEQYF,TGTGCCAGCAGTTTCCATTACAACAGGGCCCACTTTGAGGGTTCCTACGAGCAGTACTTC
TRBD1,.,TRBV6-1,TRBJ1-4,CASRRQGRLEEKLFF,TGTGCCAGCAGGCGACAGGGGAGGTTAGAAGAAAAACTGTTTTTT
.,many,TRBV2,TRBJ1-2,CASSEYSRNYGYTF,TGTGCCAGCAGTGAATATTCCAGGAACTATGGCTACACCTTC
.,.,TRBV19,TRBJ1-5,CASSMTSNQPQHF,TGTGCCAGTAGTATGACCAGTAATCAGCCCCAGCATTTT
TRBD2,.,TRBV12-3/TRBV12-4,TRBJ2-1,CASSFRASGKGNEQFF,TGTGCCAGCAGTTTCCGGGCTAGCGGGAAGGGCAATGAGCAGTTCTTC
.,many,TRBV20-1,TRBJ1-1,CSAREGHTVNTEAFF,TGCAGTGCTAGAGAGGGGCATACCGTGAACACTGAAGCTTTCTTT
.,.,TRBV7-9,TRBJ2-5,CASSLVAGDAQETQYF,TGTGCCAGCAGCTTAGTAGCCGGGGATGCACAAGAGACCCAGTACTTC
.,.,TRBV7-9,TRBJ1-2,CASSLARDWIYGYTF,TGTGCCAGCAGCTTAGCGCGGGACTGGATCTATGGCTACACCTTC
.,.,TRBV20-1,TRBJ1-3,CSGFRTAGNTIYF,TGCAGTGGTTTTAGGACGGCTGGAAACACCATATATTTT
.,few,TRBV10-3,TRBJ2-7,CAISESTRGFYEQYF,TGTGCCATCAGTGAGTCGACTCGGGGGTTCTACGAGCAGTACTTC
.,few,TRBV4-1,TRBJ1-2,CASSQLTDFALRDGYTF,TGCGCCAGCAGCCAACTTACCGACTTTGCCCTTAGGGATGGCTACACCTTC
TRBD2,.,TRBV5-1,TRBJ2-5,CASSLRLAGETQYF,TGCGCCAGCAGCTTGAGACTAGCGGGAGAGACCCAGTACTTC
.,few,TRBV11-3,TRBJ2-5,CASSAIAEDGQETQYF,TGTGCCAGCAGCGCGATAGCGGAGGACGGGCAAGAGACCCAGTACTTC
.,few,TRBV19,TRBJ2-2,CATLDSTQDTGELFF,TGTGCCACCTTAGACAGTACCCAGGACACCGGGGAGCTGTTTTTT
TRBD2,few,TRBV6-1,TRBJ2-1,CASSDSSGRWNEQFF,TGTGCCAGCAGTGACTCTAGCGGGAGGTGGAATGAGCAGTTCTTC
.,.,TRBV29-1,TRBJ1-1,CSVGRTLTEAFF,TGCAGCGTTGGGAGGACACTTACTGAAGCTTTCTTT
.,few,TRBV14,TRBJ2-2,CASSRPRGRGRDQGGPGELFF,TGTGCCAGCAGCCGCCCAAGAGGTAGGGGCCGCGACCAAGGAGGACCCGGGGAGCTGTTTTTT
TRBD1,few,TRBV5-6,TRBJ1-2,CASSWGQGHTGYTF,TGTGCCAGCAGCTGGGGACAGGGGCATACTGGCTACACCTTC
TRBD2,.,TRBV30,TRBJ2-2,CAWSGGSTGELFF,TGTGCCTGGAGTGGCGGGAGCACCGGGGAGCTGTTTTTT
TRBD2,.,TRBV5-1,TRBJ2-1,CASSLMGRGNEQFF,TGCGCCAGCAGCTTGATGGGGAGGGGCAATGAGCAGTTCTTC
TRBD2,.,TRBV10-3,TRBJ2-7,CAMGDSRTSGRVEPTEQYF,TGTGCCATGGGGGACAGCAGGACTAGCGGGAGGGTGGAGCCTACCGAGCAGTACTTC
.,many,TRBV13,TRBJ2-1,CASSSPGRDEQFF,TGTGCCAGCAGCTCCCCCGGCAGGGATGAGCAGTTCTTC
TRBD2,few,TRBV30,TRBJ2-3,CAWSPNPGLGSTDTQYF,TGTGCCTGGAGTCCAAACCCGGGACTAGGGAGCACAGATACGCAGTATTTT
TRBD2,few,TRBV5-1,TRBJ2-5,CASRMSAGGPQETQYF,TGCGCCAGCAGAATGTCAGCGGGAGGGCCCCAGGAGACCCAGTACTTC
.,few,TRBV27,TRBJ1-6,CASSFDHLAGLSYNSPLHF,TGTGCCAGCAGTTTTGATCATCTCGCGGGCCTCTCCTATAATTCACCCCTCCACTTT
.,many,TRBV6-1,TRBJ2-7,CASSEEGGVAGYEQYF,TGTGCCAGCAGTGAAGAAGGTGGAGTAGCAGGCTACGAGCAGTACTTC
TRBD1,.,TRBV28,TRBJ2-7,CASQGTDNYEQYF,TGTGCCAGCCAAGGGACAGACAACTACGAGCAGTACTTC
TRBD1,many,TRBV20-1,TRBJ2-5,CSARGADRGKGQETQYF,TGCAGTGCTAGAGGCGCCGACAGGGGGAAGGGCCAAGAGACCCAGTACTTC
TRBD1,few,TRBV10-3,TRBJ2-5,CAISGATGAETQYF,TGTGCCATCAGTGGGGCCACAGGGGCAGAGACCCAGTACTTC
TRBD1,.,TRBV11-2,TRBJ2-1,CASRGDREKNEQFF,TGTGCCAGCAGGGGGGACAGGGAAAAGAATGAGCAGTTCTTC
TRBD1,.,TRBV6-1,TRBJ1-5,CASFGRNRDRVGDQPQHF,TGTGCCAGCTTCGGAAGAAACCGGGACAGGGTCGGGGATCAGCCCCAGCATTTT
.,.,TRBV5-4,TRBJ2-6,CASREAWTAGANVLTF,TGTGCCAGCAGAGAAGCTTGGACAGCTGGGGCCAACGTCCTGACTTTC
.,many,TRBV6-5,TRBJ2-3,CASSYQQGGRADTQYF,TGTGCCAGCAGTTACCAACAGGGAGGTAGGGCAGATACGCAGTATTTT
.,.,TRBV4-2,TRBJ2-5,CASSQDGGSETQYF,TGTGCCAGCAGCCAAGATGGGGGTTCTGAGACCCAGTACTTC
TRBD1,many,TRBV20-1,TRBJ2-1,CSASRGTGFTSYNEQFF,TGCAGTGCTAGTCGTGGGACAGGGTTCACATCCTACAATGAGCAGTTCTTC
.,.,TRBV4-3,TRBJ2-1,CASSQEGLPNNEQFF,TGCGCCAGCAGCCAAGAAGGGCTGCCAAACAATGAGCAGTTCTTC
TRBD1,many,TRBV5-1,TRBJ2-1,CASSLTGQGDRNEQFF,TGCGCCAGCAGCTTAACCGGACAGGGAGATCGGAATGAGCAGTTCTTC
.,many,TRBV7-2,TRBJ2-1,CASSLSVGVTYNEQFF,TGTGCCAGCAGCTTAAGTGTGGGAGTAACCTACAATGAGCAGTTCTTC
.,many,TRBV28,TRBJ1-2,CASTTQGYYGYTF,TGTGCCAGCACGACTCAGGGTTACTATGGCTACACCTTC
.,many,TRBV5-1,TRBJ2-7,CASSSPQGSEQYF,TGCGCCAGCAGCTCGCCCCAGGGGTCCGAGCAGTACTTC
TRBD1,many,TRBV5-4,TRBJ1-4,CASSHMGQGHEKLFF,TGTGCCAGCAGCCATATGGGACAGGGACACGAAAAACTGTTTTTT
.,many,TRBV27,TRBJ2-5,CASTNGPSGTQYF,TGTGCCAGCACCAACGGACCCTCAGGGACCCAGTACTTC
.,many,TRBV6-5,TRBJ1-1,CASSSDPGHPEAFF,TGTGCCAGCAGTTCCGACCCGGGACATCCTGAAGCTTTCTTT
.,few,TRBV7-9,TRBJ1-6,CASSLSRFDSPLHF,TGTGCCAGCAGCTTATCCAGGTTTGATTCACCCCTCCACTTT